Following are 21 T cell receptor beta chains from one sample sequenced in a study of T cell clonality in common variable immunodeficiency. Some clones are missing from TCRdb's copy, which holds only in-frame ones; the method was immunoSEQ multiplex PCR. Observed in the sample are tens of thousands of clones, none of them singletons. The source material was peripheral blood mononuclear cells. These receptor sequences come from a person aged 18 to 70 in good health.

This clone was recorded at least ten times. The read ends 3 residues shy of where the CDR3 ends; the end is completed using the germline J gene. V and J are TRBV19 and TRBJ1-5; D perhaps matches TRBD1 (6 bases). CDR3 length: 13 residues. Trimming shortened V by 4 bases and J by 7 bases, and 11 bases separated the two germline ends. CDR1 LNHDA and CDR2 SQIVND come from the germline V gene (reference sequence). The CDR3 bases that were read are TGTGCCAGTAGTAGGGGGCTGGGGCAGCCC. This translates into CASSRGLGQP. The CDR3 reads in full as CASSRGLGQPQHF.

The table lists this clone with a few counts. The junction and the germline gene differ at one end; a read error may be behind it. The read falls 3 residues short of the CDR3 end, and the missing part is taken from the germline J gene. V usage is TRBV7-6 and J usage is TRBJ2-5; 10 nucleotides match TRBD2. CDR1 is SGHVS, CDR2 FNYEAQ, per germline. This CDR3 contains 16 residues. Incomplete CDR3 DNA: TGTGCCAGCAGATTAGCAGGGGTGACTAGCGGGGAGACC. The encoded protein is CASRLAGVTSGET. The full CDR3 reads CASRLAGVTSGETQYF.

Ten or more counts support this clone. The sequenced fragment ends 3 residues before the CDR3 boundary, so the rest is inferred from the germline J gene. This chain joins TRBV20-1 and TRBJ2-4; D might be TRBD1 (6 bases). Trimming pared 0 bases from V and 4 bases from J, leaving 10 bases between. Germline V CDR1 and CDR2: DFQATT, SNEGSKA (reference sequence). CDR3 length: 14 residues. Partial CDR3 DNA: TGCAGTGCTAGAGAATCAGGGGATAAAAACATT. Protein: CSARESGDKNI. The whole CDR3 sequence is CSARESGDKNIQYF.

This clone came up many times. CDR3 loop: CASSPLGAGEDYEQYF. The CDR3 bases that were read are TGTGCCAGCTCACCTCTCGGGGCAGGGGAGGACTACGAG. The chain uses TRBV18 and TRBJ2-7, with D tentatively TRBD1 or TRBD2 (6 bases each). The read stops 3 residues short of the end of the CDR3; the missing end is completed from the germline J gene. CDR1 KGHSH and CDR2 LQKENI come from the germline V gene. The CDR3 is made up of 16 amino acids. The germline V and J ends were trimmed by 3 bases and 3 bases, with 18 bases remaining between them.

This clone was observed at least ten times. The read gets to within 3 residues of the CDR3 end, and the germline J gene fills in the rest. This chain joins TRBV19 and TRBJ2-2; 10 positions agree with TRBD2. Unmatched junction bases numbered 6, after V lost 4 bases and J lost 7 bases. The CDR3 is 15 residues long. In germline, CDR1 is LNHDA, CDR2 SQIVND (reference sequence). CDR3 DNA, as far as it was read: TGTGCCAGTAGTACCCTAGCGGGAGTAAACGGGGAG. Encoded protein: CASSTLAGVNGE. The whole CDR3 protein is CASSTLAGVNGELFF.

This clone was observed at least ten times. The CDR3 end falls 3 residues outside the read, so it is completed with the germline J gene. The chain is built from TRBV20-1 and TRBJ1-2; D possibly corresponds to TRBD1 (5 bases). The V gene's germline CDR1 is DFQATT and CDR2 SNEGSKA (reference sequence). The germline V and J ends were trimmed by 0 bases and 5 bases, with 16 bases remaining between them. The CDR3 length is 15 residues. Incomplete CDR3 DNA: TGCAGTGCTAGAGATCGGGACTCATTGATTTATGGC. Its protein product is CSARDRDSLIYG. The whole CDR3 region reads CSARDRDSLIYGYTF.

This clone showed up many times. Sequencing ends 3 residues short of the CDR3 end; the germline J gene provides the rest. The chain carries TRBV29-1 and TRBJ2-5; 16 bases match TRBD2. Unmatched junction bases numbered 5, after V lost 7 bases and J lost 3 bases. The germline V gene encodes CDR1 SQVTM and CDR2 ANQGSEA. The CDR3 contains 15 residues. The CDR3 here is CSAAGTSGGEETQYF. The sequenced CDR3 bases are TGCAGCGCCGCGGGGACTAGCGGGGGGGAAGAGACC.

This clone was recorded at least ten times. The CDR3 is cut off 3 residues early in the read; its end comes from the germline J gene. The chain is built from TRBV7-7 and TRBJ2-5; 11 bases line up with TRBD2. The CDR3 has 15 residues. Trimming cost V 4 bases and J 2 bases; bases outside gene matches: 3. Germline CDR1 reads SSHAT; CDR2 reads FNYEAQ (reference sequence). The CDR3 bases that were read are TGTGCCAGCAGCTCAGGGACTAGCGGTCAAGAGACC. This encodes CASSSGTSGQET. In full, the CDR3 reads CASSSGTSGQETQYF.

The sample holds many counts of this clone. Read sequence stops 3 residues before the CDR3 end, and the germline J gene provides the missing end. The V gene is TRBV19, the J gene TRBJ1-1, with TRBD1 as a possible D gene (6 bases). This CDR3 region has 11 residues. The V gene's germline CDR1 is LNHDA and CDR2 SQIVND (reference sequence). CDR3 protein: CASWGGARAFF. The DNA read from the CDR3 is TGTGCCAGTTGGGGGGGGGCCAGA.

This clone has more than one count but fewer than ten. The read finishes 3 residues shy of the CDR3 end, and the germline J gene is used to complete it. This chain links TRBV29-1 with TRBJ1-2; tentatively, D is TRBD1 (5 bases). This CDR3 is built from 16 residues. Germline lookup yields CDR1 SQVTM and CDR2 ANQGSEA. V was trimmed by 4 bases and J by 0 bases, leaving 18 bases between them. The CDR3 sequence is CSVAAVGGDPNYGYTF. CDR3 bases read: TGCAGCGTTGCCGCGGTTGGGGGGGACCCTAACTATGGC.

This clone showed up many times. Coverage ceases 3 residues before the CDR3 finishes, and the germline J gene fills in the end. The V and J genes are TRBV4-1 and TRBJ1-5; 8 bases fit TRBD1. Per the germline V gene, CDR1 is MGHRA and CDR2 is YSYEKL. There are 17 residues in the CDR3. The ends lost 0 bases at V and 6 bases at J; junction bases unmatched: 10. The CDR3 region is CASSQDGVQGEIQPQHF. The part of the CDR3 DNA that was read is TGCGCCAGCAGCCAAGATGGGGTACAGGGGGAGATTCAGCCC.

Ten or more counts support this clone. The read gets to within 3 residues of the CDR3 end, and the germline J gene fills in the rest. This chain joins TRBV28 and TRBJ1-2; possibly TRBD1 for D (6 bases). Looked up from germline, CDR1 is MDHEN and CDR2 is SYDVKM. Trimming pared 5 bases from V and 2 bases from J, leaving 9 bases between. The CDR3 consists of 13 residues. The chain's CDR3 is CASSPTGNYGYTF. Incomplete CDR3 DNA: TGTGCCAGCAGTCCCACAGGGAACTATGGC.

This clone was seen many times. Read sequence stops 3 residues before the CDR3 end, and the germline J gene provides the missing end. The chain has TRBV19 and TRBJ2-3; 10 bases are shared with TRBD2. V gave up 6 bases and J gave up 4 bases; unmatched junction bases: 4. The CDR3 spans 14 residues. Germline V gene sequence: CDR1 LNHDA, CDR2 SQIVND (reference sequence). Incomplete CDR3 DNA: TGTGCCAGTAGATCGAGCGGGGGGGCAGATACG. This codes for CASRSSGGADT. The complete CDR3 protein is CASRSSGGADTQYF.

Only a few counts were recorded for this clone. The CDR3 is cut off 3 residues early in the read; its end comes from the germline J gene. The chain links TRBV11-2 to TRBJ1-5; D remains unclear. V was clipped by 5 bases and J by 7 bases, with 18 bases between them. The V gene's germline CDR1 is SGHAT and CDR2 FQNNGV. The CDR3 is made up of 15 amino acids. CDR3 DNA, as far as it was read: TGTGCCAGCAGCCCGGGCGGGATAGCAATACAGCCC. It codes for CASSPGGIAIQP. The whole CDR3 region reads CASSPGGIAIQPQHF.

This clone was observed many times. The covered CDR3 bases are TGTGCCAGCAGCTCTACCGGCCTCAGGAGGGGGACC. This sequence encodes CASSSTGLRRGT. The CDR3 in its entirety is CASSSTGLRRGTQYF. This chain connects TRBV7-2 to TRBJ2-5; tentatively, D is TRBD2 (6 bases). The read halts 3 residues ahead of the CDR3 end, with the missing end drawn from the germline J gene. This CDR3 has 15 amino acids. In germline, CDR1 is SGHTA, CDR2 FQGNSA. Trimming pared 4 bases from V and 7 bases from J, leaving 19 bases between.

Concerning this clone: The read falls 3 residues short of the CDR3 end, and the missing part is taken from the germline J gene. The chain joins TRBV6-2 or TRBV6-3 to TRBJ2-3, with TRBD2 matching over 9 bases. The CDR3 spans 13 residues. Trimming took 10 bases from V and 6 from J; bases not matched to a gene: 8. Germline CDR1 reads MNHEY; CDR2 reads SVGEGT. The covered CDR3 bases are TGTGCCACCTCTCGCGGGAGGGCCGATACG. This codes for CATSRGRADT. The whole CDR3 protein is CATSRGRADTQYF.

Many counts were recorded for this clone. The read terminates 3 residues ahead of where the CDR3 ends, so the germline J gene completes it. The gene calls are TRBV20-1 and TRBJ2-3, with no clear D. This CDR3 is built from 10 residues. The V gene's germline CDR1 is DFQATT and CDR2 SNEGSKA (reference sequence). CDR3 bases read: TGCAGTGCGCCGAATCCGGCG. Protein: CSAPNPA. The CDR3 in full is CSAPNPAQYF.

This clone was found many times. The read is 3 residues too short to cover the CDR3 end, so that end is filled in from the germline J gene. This chain joins TRBV18 and TRBJ1-2; D is possibly TRBD1 (5 bases). Between the trimmed V and J ends, which lost 0 bases and 0 bases, there was a span of 17 bases. Germline V gene sequence: CDR1 KGHSH, CDR2 LQKENI. The CDR3 runs 18 residues. CDR3 in amino acids: CASSPPSSLRAANYGYTF. The DNA read from the CDR3 is TGTGCCAGCTCACCACCTTCCTCCCTCAGGGCTGCTAACTATGGC.

This clone has at least ten counts. The observed sequence ends 3 residues before the CDR3 terminus, with the missing tail filled in from the germline J gene. The chain is built from TRBV2 and TRBJ2-2; 11 bases line up with TRBD2. This CDR3 comprises 15 residues. V shed 7 bases and J 0 bases; nucleotides not matched to a gene: 1. The germline gives CDR1 SNHLY, CDR2 FYNNEI. CDR3 sequence reads: CASIAGGSNTGELFF. CDR3 DNA, as far as it was read: TGTGCCAGCATAGCGGGAGGGTCGAACACCGGGGAG. Using reference TRBV2 and TRBJ2-2 for the parts outside the CDR3, the full variable domain is EPEVTQTPSHQVTQMGQEVILRCVPISNHLYFYWYRQILGQKVEFLVSFYNNEISEKSEIFDDQFSVERPDGSNFTLKIRSTKLEDSAMYFCASIAGGSNTGELFFGEGSRLTVL.

This clone was observed many times. The CDR3 end lies 3 residues beyond the end of the read and is filled in from the germline J gene. J is TRBJ1-1 and V is TRBV7-2; D is perhaps TRBD1 (6 bases). This CDR3 is built from 14 residues. Germline-derived CDR1 and CDR2 are SGHTA and FQGNSA. The part of the CDR3 DNA that was read is TGTGCCAGCAGCTTAGAAGAACCGGGACATTGG. Translation: CASSLEEPGHW. The entire CDR3 reads CASSLEEPGHWAFF.

This clone was detected ten times or more. The read ends 3 residues shy of where the CDR3 ends; the end is completed using the germline J gene. V and J are TRBV2 and TRBJ1-2; 7 nucleotides agree with TRBD1. V lost 6 bases, J lost 2 bases, and 3 bases stayed unmatched. The CDR3 is 13 residues long. Germline V CDR1 and CDR2: SNHLY, FYNNEI. The CDR3 reads CASSRDSNYGYTF. CDR3 bases read: TGTGCCAGCAGCCGGGACAGCAACTATGGC.